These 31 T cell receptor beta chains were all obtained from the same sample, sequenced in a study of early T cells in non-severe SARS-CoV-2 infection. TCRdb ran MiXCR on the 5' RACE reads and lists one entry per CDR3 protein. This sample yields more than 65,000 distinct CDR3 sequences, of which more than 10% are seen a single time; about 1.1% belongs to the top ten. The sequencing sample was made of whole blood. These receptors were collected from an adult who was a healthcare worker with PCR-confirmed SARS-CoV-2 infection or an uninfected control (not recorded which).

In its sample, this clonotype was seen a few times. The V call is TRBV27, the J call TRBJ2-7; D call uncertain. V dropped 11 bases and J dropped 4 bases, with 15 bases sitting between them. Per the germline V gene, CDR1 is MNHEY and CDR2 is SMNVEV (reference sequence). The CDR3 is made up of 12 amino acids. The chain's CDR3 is CASGEAPYEQYF. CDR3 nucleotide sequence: TGTGCCTCCGGTGAGGCGCCGTACGAGCAGTACTTC.

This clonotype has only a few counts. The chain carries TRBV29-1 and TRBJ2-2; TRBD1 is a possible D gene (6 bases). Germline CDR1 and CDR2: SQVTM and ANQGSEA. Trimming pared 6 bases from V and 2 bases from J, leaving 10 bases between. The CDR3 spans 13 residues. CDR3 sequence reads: CSVGQTNTGELFF. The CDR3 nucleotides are TGCAGCGTCGGACAGACAAACACCGGGGAGCTGTTTTTT.

The CDR3 DNA reads TGCAGCGTTGACCCACCGACAGCGCTCAGCACAGATACGCAGTATTTT. It is translated as CSVDPPTALSTDTQYF. This chain uses TRBV29-1 with TRBJ2-3; TRBD1 might be the D (5 bases). Trimming took off 3 bases at V and 0 bases at J, with 16 bases between the two ends. Looked up from germline, CDR1 is SQVTM and CDR2 is ANQGSEA. This CDR3 region has 16 residues.

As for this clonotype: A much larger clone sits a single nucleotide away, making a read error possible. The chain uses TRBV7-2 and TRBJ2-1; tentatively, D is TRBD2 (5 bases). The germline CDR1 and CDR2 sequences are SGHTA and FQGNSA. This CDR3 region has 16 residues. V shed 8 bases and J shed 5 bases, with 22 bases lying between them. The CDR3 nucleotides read TGTGCCAGCGGCAAGAAACGGGGTCCACCCAACAATGAGCAGTTCTTC. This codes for CASGKKRGPPNNEQFF.

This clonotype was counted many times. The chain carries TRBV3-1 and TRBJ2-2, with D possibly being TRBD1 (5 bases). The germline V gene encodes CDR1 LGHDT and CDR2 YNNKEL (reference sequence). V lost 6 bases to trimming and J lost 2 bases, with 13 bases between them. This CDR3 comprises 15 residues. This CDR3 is CASRKEGDNTGELFF. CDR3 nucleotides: TGTGCCAGCAGGAAAGAAGGGGATAACACCGGGGAGCTGTTTTTT.

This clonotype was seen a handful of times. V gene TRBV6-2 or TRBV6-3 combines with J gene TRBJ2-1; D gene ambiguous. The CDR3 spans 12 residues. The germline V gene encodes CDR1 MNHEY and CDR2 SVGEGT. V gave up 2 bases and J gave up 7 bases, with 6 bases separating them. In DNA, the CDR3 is TGTGCCAGCAGTTACATCGCGAATGAGCAGTTCTTC. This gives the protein CASSYIANEQFF.

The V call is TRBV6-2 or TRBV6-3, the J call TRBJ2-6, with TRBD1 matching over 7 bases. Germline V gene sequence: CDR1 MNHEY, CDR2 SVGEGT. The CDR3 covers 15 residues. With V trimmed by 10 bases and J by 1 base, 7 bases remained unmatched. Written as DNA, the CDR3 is TGTGCCACCGGGACAGCCGGTTCTGGGGCCAACGTCCTGACTTTC. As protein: CATGTAGSGANVLTF.

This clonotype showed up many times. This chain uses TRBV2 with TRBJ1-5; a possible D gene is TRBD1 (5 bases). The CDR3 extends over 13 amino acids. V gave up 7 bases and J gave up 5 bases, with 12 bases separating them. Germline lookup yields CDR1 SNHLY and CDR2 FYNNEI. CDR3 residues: CASTGSRDQPQHF. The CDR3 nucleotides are TGTGCCAGCACAGGGAGCCGAGATCAGCCCCAGCATTTT.

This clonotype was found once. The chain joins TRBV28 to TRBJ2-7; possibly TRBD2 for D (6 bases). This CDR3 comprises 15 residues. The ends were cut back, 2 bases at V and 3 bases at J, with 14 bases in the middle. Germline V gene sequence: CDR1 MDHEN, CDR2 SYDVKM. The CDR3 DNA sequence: TGTGCCAGCAGTTTAACGCCTAGCGCGGGCTACGAGCAGTACTTC. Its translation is CASSLTPSAGYEQYF.

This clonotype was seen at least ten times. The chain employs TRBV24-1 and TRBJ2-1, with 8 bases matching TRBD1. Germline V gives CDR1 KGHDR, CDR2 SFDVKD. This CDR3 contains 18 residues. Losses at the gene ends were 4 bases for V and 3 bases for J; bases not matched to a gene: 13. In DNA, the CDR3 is TGTGCCACCAGTGACCCAACAGTGGGGACAGGAGTCTACAATGAGCAGTTCTTC. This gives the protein CATSDPTVGTGVYNEQFF.

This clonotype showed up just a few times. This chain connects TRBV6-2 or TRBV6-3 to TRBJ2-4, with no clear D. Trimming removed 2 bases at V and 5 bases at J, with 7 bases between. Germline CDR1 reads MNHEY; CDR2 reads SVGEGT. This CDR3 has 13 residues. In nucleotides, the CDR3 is TGTGCCAGCAGTTACGGGTCAGAAAACATTCAGTACTTC. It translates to CASSYGSENIQYF.

The CDR3 coding sequence is TGCAGTGCTGCGGGACAGGCGAACTATGGCTACACCTTC. It encodes CSAAGQANYGYTF. The chain is built from TRBV20-1 and TRBJ1-2, with 8 bases identical to TRBD1. Germline CDR1 and CDR2: DFQATT and SNEGSKA (reference sequence). V shed 5 bases, J shed 2 bases, and the junction held 4 bases outside the gene matches. CDR3 length: 13 residues.

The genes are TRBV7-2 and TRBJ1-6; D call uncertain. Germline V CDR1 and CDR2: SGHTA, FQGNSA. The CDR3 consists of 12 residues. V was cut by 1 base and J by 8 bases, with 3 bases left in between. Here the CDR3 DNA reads TGTGCCAGCAGCTTAGGAGATTCACCCCTCCACTTT. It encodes CASSLGDSPLHF. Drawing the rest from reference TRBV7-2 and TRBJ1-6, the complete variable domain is GAGVSQSPSNKVTEKGKDVELRCDPISGHTALYWYRQSLGQGLEFLIYFQGNSAPDKSGLPSDRFSAERTGGSVSTLTIQRTQQEDSAVYLCASSLGDSPLHFGNGTRLTVT.

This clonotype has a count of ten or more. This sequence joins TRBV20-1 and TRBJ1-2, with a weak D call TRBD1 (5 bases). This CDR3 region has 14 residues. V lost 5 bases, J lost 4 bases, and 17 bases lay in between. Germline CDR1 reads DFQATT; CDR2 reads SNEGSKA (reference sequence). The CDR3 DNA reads TGCAGTGCTCCAAGGGGTGTAGGGAGCTATGGCTACACCTTC. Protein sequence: CSAPRGVGSYGYTF.

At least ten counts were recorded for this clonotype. CDR3 DNA: TGTGCCAGCAGCTTAGCGACAGGCTTTAACACTGAAGCTTTCTTT. It codes for CASSLATGFNTEAFF. The chain carries TRBV7-9 and TRBJ1-1, with TRBD1 as a possible D gene (6 bases). This CDR3 is 15 amino acids long. CDR1 is SEHNR, CDR2 FQNEAQ, per germline (reference sequence). V was shortened by 0 bases and J by 2 bases, with 10 bases between the two germline ends.

Here the CDR3 reads CSARQEYQETQYF. CDR3 DNA sequence: TGCAGTGCTAGGCAGGAGTACCAAGAGACCCAGTACTTC. The gene calls are TRBV20-1 and TRBJ2-5, with D hard to call. Germline lookup yields CDR1 DFQATT and CDR2 SNEGSKA (reference sequence). V lost 3 bases, J lost 0 bases, and 8 bases lay in between. CDR3 length: 13 amino acids.

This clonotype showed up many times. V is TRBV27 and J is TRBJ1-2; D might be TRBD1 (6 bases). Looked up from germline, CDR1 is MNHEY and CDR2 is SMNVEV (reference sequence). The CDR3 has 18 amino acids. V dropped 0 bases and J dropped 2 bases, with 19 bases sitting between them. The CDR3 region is CASSLSTLGAGANYGYTF. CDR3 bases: TGTGCCAGCAGTTTATCGACCCTAGGGGCAGGGGCGAACTATGGCTACACCTTC.

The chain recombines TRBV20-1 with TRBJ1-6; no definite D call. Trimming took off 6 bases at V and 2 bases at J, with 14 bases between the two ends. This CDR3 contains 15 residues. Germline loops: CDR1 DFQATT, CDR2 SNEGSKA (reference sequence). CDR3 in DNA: TGCAGTGCCCGGAAGGGCATGACCTATAATTCACCCCTCCACTTT. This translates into CSARKGMTYNSPLHF.

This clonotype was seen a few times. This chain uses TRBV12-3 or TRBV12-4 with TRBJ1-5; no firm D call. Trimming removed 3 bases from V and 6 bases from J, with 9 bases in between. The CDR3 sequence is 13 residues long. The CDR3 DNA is TGTGCCAGCAGTTTTGGGGAGGGTCAGCCCCAGCATTTT. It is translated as CASSFGEGQPQHF.

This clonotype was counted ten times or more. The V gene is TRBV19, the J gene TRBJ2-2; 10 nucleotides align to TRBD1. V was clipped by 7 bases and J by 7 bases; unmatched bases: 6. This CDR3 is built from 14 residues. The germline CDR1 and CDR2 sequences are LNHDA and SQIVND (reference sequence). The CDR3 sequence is CASKRQGAVGELFF. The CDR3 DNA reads TGTGCCAGTAAAAGACAGGGGGCGGTCGGGGAGCTGTTTTTT.

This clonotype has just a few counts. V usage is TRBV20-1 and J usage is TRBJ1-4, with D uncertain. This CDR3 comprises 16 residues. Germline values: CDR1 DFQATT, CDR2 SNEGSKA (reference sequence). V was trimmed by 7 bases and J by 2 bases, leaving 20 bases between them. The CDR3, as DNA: TGCAGTGTTAGGATCCTACCGGGGTTGACTAATGAAAAACTGTTTTTT. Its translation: CSVRILPGLTNEKLFF.

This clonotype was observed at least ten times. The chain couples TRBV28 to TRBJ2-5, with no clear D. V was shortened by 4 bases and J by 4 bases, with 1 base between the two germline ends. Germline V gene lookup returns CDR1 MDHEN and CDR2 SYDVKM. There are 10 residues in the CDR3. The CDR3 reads CASSSETQYF. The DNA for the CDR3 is TGTGCCAGCAGTTCAGAGACCCAGTACTTC.

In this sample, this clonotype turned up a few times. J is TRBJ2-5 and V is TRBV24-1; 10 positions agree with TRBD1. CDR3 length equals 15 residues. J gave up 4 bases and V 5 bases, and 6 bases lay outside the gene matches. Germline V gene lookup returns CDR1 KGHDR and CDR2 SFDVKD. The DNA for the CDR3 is TGTGCCACCAGTGCCCCCGGACAGGGGGTAGAGACCCAGTACTTC. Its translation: CATSAPGQGVETQYF.

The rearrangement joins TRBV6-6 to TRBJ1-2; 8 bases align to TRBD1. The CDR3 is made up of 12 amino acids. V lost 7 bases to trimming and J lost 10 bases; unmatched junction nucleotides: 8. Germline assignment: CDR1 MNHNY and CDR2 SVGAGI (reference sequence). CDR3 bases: TGTGCCAGCACCGGGCAGGGGGCTATCTACACCTTC. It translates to CASTGQGAIYTF.

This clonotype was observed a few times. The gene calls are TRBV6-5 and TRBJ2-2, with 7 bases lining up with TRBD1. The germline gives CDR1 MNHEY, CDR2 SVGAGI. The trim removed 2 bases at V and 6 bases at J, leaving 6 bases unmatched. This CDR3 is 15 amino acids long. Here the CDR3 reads CASSYTGVIPGELFF. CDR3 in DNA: TGTGCCAGCAGTTACACAGGGGTTATACCCGGGGAGCTGTTTTTT.

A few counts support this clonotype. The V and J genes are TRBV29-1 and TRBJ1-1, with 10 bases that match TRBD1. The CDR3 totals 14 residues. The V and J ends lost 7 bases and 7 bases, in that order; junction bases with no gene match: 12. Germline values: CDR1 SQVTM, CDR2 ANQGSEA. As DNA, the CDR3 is TGCAGCGCCTGGCGACAGGGGGCGTTGATTGAAGCTTTCTTT. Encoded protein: CSAWRQGALIEAFF. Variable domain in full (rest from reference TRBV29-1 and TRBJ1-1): SAVISQKPSRDICQRGTSLTIQCQVDSQVTMMFWYRQQPGQSLTLIATANQGSEATYESGFVIDKFPISRPNLTFSTLTVSNMSPEDSSIYLCSAWRQGALIEAFFGQGTRLTVV.

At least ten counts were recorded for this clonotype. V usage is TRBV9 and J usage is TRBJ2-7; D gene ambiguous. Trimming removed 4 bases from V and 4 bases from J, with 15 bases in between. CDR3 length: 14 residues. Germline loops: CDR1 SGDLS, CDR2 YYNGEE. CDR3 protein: CASSPQTFAYEQYF. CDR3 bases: TGTGCCAGCAGCCCCCAGACATTCGCATACGAGCAGTACTTC.

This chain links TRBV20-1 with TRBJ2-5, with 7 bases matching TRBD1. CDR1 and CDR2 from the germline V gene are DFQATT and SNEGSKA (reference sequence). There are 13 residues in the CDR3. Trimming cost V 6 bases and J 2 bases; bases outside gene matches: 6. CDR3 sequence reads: CSATGQIQETQYF. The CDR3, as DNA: TGCAGTGCCACGGGACAGATTCAAGAGACCCAGTACTTC.

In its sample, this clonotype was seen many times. CDR3 in amino acids: CSVASGGEQFF. CDR3 nucleotides: TGCAGCGTCGCTTCAGGGGGTGAGCAGTTCTTC. This rearrangement joins TRBV29-1 to TRBJ2-1; 7 positions agree with TRBD1. Germline lookup yields CDR1 SQVTM and CDR2 ANQGSEA. The CDR3 extends over 11 amino acids. V lost 6 bases and J lost 9; bases outside the gene matches: 5.

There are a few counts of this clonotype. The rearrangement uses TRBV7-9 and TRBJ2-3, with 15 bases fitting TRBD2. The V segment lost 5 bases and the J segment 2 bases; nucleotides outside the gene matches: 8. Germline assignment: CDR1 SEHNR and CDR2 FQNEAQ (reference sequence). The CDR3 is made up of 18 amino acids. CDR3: CASSEPGLAGGTTDTQYF. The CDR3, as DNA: TGTGCCAGCAGCGAACCTGGACTAGCGGGAGGGACCACAGATACGCAGTATTTT.

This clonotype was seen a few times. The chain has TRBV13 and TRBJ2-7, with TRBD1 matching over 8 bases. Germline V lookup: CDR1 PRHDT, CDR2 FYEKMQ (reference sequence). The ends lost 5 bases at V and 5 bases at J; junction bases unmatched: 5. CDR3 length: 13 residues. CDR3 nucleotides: TGTGCCAGCAGCAAGACCAGGGGGCACGAGCAGTACTTC. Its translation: CASSKTRGHEQYF. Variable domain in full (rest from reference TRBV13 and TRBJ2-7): AAGVIQSPRHLIKEKRETATLKCYPIPRHDTVYWYQQGPGQDPQFLISFYEKMQSDKGSIPDRFSAQQFSDYHSELNMSSLELGDSALYFCASSKTRGHEQYFGPGTRLTVT.